These 12 T cell receptor beta chains were all obtained from the same sample, sequenced in a study of glioma-infiltrating T cells. The iRepertoire nested amplicon-rescue multiplex PCR amplified TCR alpha and beta CDR3s from RNA. TCRdb called the multiplex PCR reads again in MiXCR, with one record for every CDR3 protein. Among 17,000 or so distinct CDR3 sequences listed, 55% to 75% were seen once. Sequences were obtained from glioma tissue, nonneoplastic brain tissue, or PBMCs (not recorded which). The receptors here all came from a human donor with low-grade glioma or glioblastoma, undergoing nonglioma brain surgery, or in good health (not recorded which).

In its sample, this clonotype was seen a few times. This sequence joins TRBV6-2 or TRBV6-3 and TRBJ2-7; 7 positions agree with TRBD2. This CDR3 is built from 21 residues. Germline V gene data show CDR1 as MNHEY and CDR2 as SVGEGT. Trimming took 5 bases from V and 3 from J; bases not matched to a gene: 28. CDR3 DNA: TGTGCCAGCAGTCCACTCGGCCCCCGGGCGGGAGAACCCTTTGGGGTCTACGAGCAGTACTTC. It is translated as CASSPLGPRAGEPFGVYEQYF.

The V gene is TRBV20-1, the J gene TRBJ1-1, with TRBD1 identical over 7 bases. Trimming removed 1 base from V and 2 bases from J; junction bases left unmatched: 16. This CDR3 is 18 amino acids long. CDR1 is DFQATT, CDR2 SNEGSKA, per germline (reference sequence). CDR3 sequence reads: CSARGTGTNVEFNTEAFF. The CDR3 region has the DNA TGCAGTGCTAGAGGGACAGGCACTAATGTGGAATTTAACACTGAAGCTTTCTTT.

This clonotype was observed a handful of times. This CDR3 reads CASSIQRDTQYF. The CDR3 DNA is TGTGCCAGTAGTATACAGAGGGATACGCAGTATTTT. V usage is TRBV19 and J usage is TRBJ2-3; no clear D. V was shortened by 2 bases and J by 6 bases, with 6 bases between the two germline ends. The germline gives CDR1 LNHDA, CDR2 SQIVND (reference sequence). This CDR3 region has 12 residues. Filled out from reference TRBV19 and TRBJ2-3, the complete variable domain reads DGGITQSPKYLFRKEGQNVTLSCEQNLNHDAMYWYRQDPGQGLRLIYYSQIVNDFQKGDIAEGYSVSREKKESFPLTVTSAQKNPTAFYLCASSIQRDTQYFGPGTRLTVL.

The sample holds a few counts of this clonotype. The V and J genes are TRBV6-2 or TRBV6-3 and TRBJ1-2; no firm D call. V was pared by 3 bases and J by 0 bases, with 8 bases between. The length of the CDR3 is 14 residues. The V gene's germline CDR1 is MNHEY and CDR2 SVGEGT. The CDR3 DNA reads TGTGCCAGCAGTTATTACGGTTCTAACTATGGCTACACCTTC. Translating it yields CASSYYGSNYGYTF.

This clonotype was observed once. One base away lies a much larger clone, so this may be a sequencing read error. The chain couples TRBV6-1 to TRBJ2-7, with D hard to call. Looked up from germline, CDR1 is MNHNS and CDR2 is SASEGT. The CDR3 is 12 residues long. CDR3 bases: TGTGCCATCAGTGTAATTGGAGCCGAGCAATACTTC. This codes for CAISVIGAEQYF.

J is TRBJ2-3 and V is TRBV6-1; a possible D gene is TRBD1 (6 bases). V was pared by 10 bases and J by 1 base, with 15 bases between. The CDR3 is made up of 14 amino acids. Germline CDR1 MNHNS, CDR2 SASEGT. The CDR3 protein is CAIRDTGRTDTQYF. The CDR3 nucleotides are TGTGCCATTCGGGACACTGGTCGCACAGATACGCAGTATTTT.

The gene calls are TRBV28 and TRBJ2-7; TRBD1 matches 7 bases. The CDR3 runs to 15 residues. The germline gives CDR1 MDHEN, CDR2 SYDVKM. The V gene end was trimmed by 4 bases and the J gene end by 1 base; junction bases not matched to a gene: 7. The CDR3 sequence: CASSSTGTVSYEQYF. The CDR3 DNA reads as TGTGCCAGCAGTTCGACCGGGACAGTATCCTACGAGCAGTACTTC.

The chain recombines TRBV6-9 with TRBJ2-7; a weak D match, TRBD2 (5 bases). The ends were cut back, 4 bases at V and 2 bases at J, with 15 bases in the middle. The CDR3 sequence is 15 residues long. Germline CDR1 MNHGY, CDR2 SVAAGI. CDR3 nucleotides: TGTGCCAGCAGTTTATTTCTAAGCGGCCCCTACGAGCAGTACTTC. Encoded protein: CASSLFLSGPYEQYF.

This clonotype was detected once. One junction end does not reproduce the germline sequence, and a read error may be involved. CDR3 amino acids: CSASLEGTSNCGYTF. Here the CDR3 DNA reads TGCAGTGCTAGCCTGGAGGGGACCTCTAACTGTGGCTACACCTTC. The V and J genes are TRBV20-1 and TRBJ1-2; tentatively, D is TRBD1 (5 bases). Germline V gene sequence: CDR1 DFQATT, CDR2 SNEGSKA (reference sequence). The CDR3 has 15 amino acids.

This clonotype is large (0.1 to 1%) within its sample. The chain joins TRBV28 to TRBJ1-5; D not resolved. Germline V gene lookup returns CDR1 MDHEN and CDR2 SYDVKM. Trimming shortened V by 3 bases and J by 1 base, and 4 bases separated the two germline ends. This CDR3 comprises 13 residues. The chain's CDR3 is CASSFGSNQPQHF. The CDR3 bases are TGTGCCAGCAGTTTCGGGAGCAATCAGCCCCAGCATTTT.

At least ten counts were recorded for this clonotype. This chain connects TRBV4-3 to TRBJ1-1; D ambiguous. Germline V gene data show CDR1 as LGHNA and CDR2 as YSLEER. The CDR3 extends over 15 amino acids. Trimming stripped 1 base from V and 5 bases from J, with 14 bases between. CDR3 bases: TGCGCCAGCAGCCAAGGAATCGCGGGAGTAACTGAAGCTTTCTTT. Protein sequence: CASSQGIAGVTEAFF.

CDR3 coding DNA: TGTGCCAGCAGTTTTTGGACAGGGATGGATGAGCAGTTCTTC. It yields the protein CASSFWTGMDEQFF. This rearrangement joins TRBV27 to TRBJ2-1; 8 bases match TRBD1. This CDR3 spans 14 amino acids. The V and J ends lost 3 bases and 8 bases, in that order; junction bases with no gene match: 6. Germline-derived CDR1 and CDR2 are MNHEY and SMNVEV (reference sequence).